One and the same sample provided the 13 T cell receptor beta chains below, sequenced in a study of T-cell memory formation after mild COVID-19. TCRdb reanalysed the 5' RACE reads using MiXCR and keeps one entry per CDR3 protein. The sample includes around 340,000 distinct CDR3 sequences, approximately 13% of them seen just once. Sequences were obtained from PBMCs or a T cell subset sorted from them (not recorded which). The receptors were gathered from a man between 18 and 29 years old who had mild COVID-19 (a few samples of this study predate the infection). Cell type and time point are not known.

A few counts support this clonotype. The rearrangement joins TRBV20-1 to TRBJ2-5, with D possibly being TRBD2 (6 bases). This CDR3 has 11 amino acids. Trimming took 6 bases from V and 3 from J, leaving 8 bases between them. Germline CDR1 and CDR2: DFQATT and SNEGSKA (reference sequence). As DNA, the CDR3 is TGCAGTGCAGCGGGTGAAGAGACCCAGTACTTC. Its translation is CSAAGEETQYF.

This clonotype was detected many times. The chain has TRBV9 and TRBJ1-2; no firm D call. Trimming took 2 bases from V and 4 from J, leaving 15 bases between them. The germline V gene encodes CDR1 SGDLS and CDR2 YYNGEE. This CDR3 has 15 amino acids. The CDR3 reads CASSVATPGPYGYTF. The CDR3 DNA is TGTGCCAGCAGCGTGGCCACCCCCGGGCCCTATGGCTACACCTTC.

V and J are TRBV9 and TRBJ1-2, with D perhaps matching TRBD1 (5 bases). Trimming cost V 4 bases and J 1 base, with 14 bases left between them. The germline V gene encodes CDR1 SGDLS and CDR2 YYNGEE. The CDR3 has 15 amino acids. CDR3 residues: CASSPNRNHNYGYTF. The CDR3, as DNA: TGTGCCAGCAGCCCCAACAGGAACCATAACTATGGCTACACCTTC.

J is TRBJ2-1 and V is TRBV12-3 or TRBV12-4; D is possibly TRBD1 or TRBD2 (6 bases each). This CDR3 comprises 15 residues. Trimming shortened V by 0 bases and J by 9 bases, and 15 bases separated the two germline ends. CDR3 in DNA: TGTGCCAGCAGTTTAGCGTTCGGAGGGGGTGGTGAGCAGTTCTTC. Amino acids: CASSLAFGGGGEQFF.

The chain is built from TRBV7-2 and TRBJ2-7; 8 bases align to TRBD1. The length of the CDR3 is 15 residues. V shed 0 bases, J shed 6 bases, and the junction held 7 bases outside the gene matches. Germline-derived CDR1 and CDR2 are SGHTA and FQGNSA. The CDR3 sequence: CASSLAQRTGFEQYF. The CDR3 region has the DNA TGTGCCAGCAGCTTAGCGCAGCGGACAGGGTTCGAGCAGTACTTC. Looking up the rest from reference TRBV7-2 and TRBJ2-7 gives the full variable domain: GAGVSQSPSNKVTEKGKDVELRCDPISGHTALYWYRQSLGQGLEFLIYFQGNSAPDKSGLPSDRFSAERTGGSVSTLTIQRTQQEDSAVYLCASSLAQRTGFEQYFGPGTRLTVT.

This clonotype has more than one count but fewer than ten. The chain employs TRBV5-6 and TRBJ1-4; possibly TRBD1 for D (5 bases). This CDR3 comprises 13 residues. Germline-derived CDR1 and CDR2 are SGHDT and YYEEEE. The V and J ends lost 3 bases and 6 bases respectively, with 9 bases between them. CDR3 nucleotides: TGTGCCAGCAGCTATAGGGGAGATGAAAAACTGTTTTTT. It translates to CASSYRGDEKLFF. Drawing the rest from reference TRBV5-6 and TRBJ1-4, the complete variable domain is DAGVTQSPTHLIKTRGQQVTLRCSPKSGHDTVSWYQQALGQGPQFIFQYYEEEERQRGNFPDRFSGHQFPNYSSELNVNALLLGDSALYLCASSYRGDEKLFFGSGTQLSVL.

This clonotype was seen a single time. For the CDR3, the DNA is TGTGCCAGTAGTTCCGGGGTGTACCAAGAGACCCAGTACTTC. This gives the protein CASSSGVYQETQYF. The chain links TRBV19 to TRBJ2-5, with TRBD2 as a possible D gene (5 bases). The CDR3 loop spans 14 amino acids. With 5 bases removed from V and 0 bases from J, the gap between germline ends came to 10 bases. Germline assignment: CDR1 LNHDA and CDR2 SQIVND (reference sequence). Complete variable domain (other parts from reference TRBV19 and TRBJ2-5): DGGITQSPKYLFRKEGQNVTLSCEQNLNHDAMYWYRQDPGQGLRLIYYSQIVNDFQKGDIAEGYSVSREKKESFPLTVTSAQKNPTAFYLCASSSGVYQETQYFGPGTRLLVL.

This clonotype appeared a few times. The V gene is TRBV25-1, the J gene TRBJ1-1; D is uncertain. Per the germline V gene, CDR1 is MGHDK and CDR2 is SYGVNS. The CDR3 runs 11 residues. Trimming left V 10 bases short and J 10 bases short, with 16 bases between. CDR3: CATRGLTGAFF. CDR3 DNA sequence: TGTGCCACCCGCGGCCTAACGGGAGCTTTCTTT.

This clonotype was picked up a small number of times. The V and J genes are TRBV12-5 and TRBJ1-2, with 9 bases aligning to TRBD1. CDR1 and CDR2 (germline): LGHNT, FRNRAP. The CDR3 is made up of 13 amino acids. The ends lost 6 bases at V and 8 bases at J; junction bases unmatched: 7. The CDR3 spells CASGSGTGWGYTF. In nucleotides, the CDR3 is TGTGCTAGTGGATCCGGGACAGGGTGGGGCTACACCTTC.

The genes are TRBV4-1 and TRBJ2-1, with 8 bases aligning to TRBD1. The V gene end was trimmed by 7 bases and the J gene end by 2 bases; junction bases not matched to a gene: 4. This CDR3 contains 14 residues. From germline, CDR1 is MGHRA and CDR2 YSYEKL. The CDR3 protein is CASNPGQAYNEQFF. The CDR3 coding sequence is TGCGCCAGCAATCCGGGACAGGCCTACAATGAGCAGTTCTTC.

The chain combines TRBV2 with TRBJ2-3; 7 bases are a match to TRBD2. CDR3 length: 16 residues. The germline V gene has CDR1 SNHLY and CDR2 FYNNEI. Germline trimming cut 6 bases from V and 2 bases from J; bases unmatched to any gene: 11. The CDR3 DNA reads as TGTGCCAGCAGGACCGCGCGGGGGTTCCCCACAGATACGCAGTATTTT. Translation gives CASRTARGFPTDTQYF. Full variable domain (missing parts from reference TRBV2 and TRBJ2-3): EPEVTQTPSHQVTQMGQEVILRCVPISNHLYFYWYRQILGQKVEFLVSFYNNEISEKSEIFDDQFSVERPDGSNFTLKIRSTKLEDSAMYFCASRTARGFPTDTQYFGPGTRLTVL.

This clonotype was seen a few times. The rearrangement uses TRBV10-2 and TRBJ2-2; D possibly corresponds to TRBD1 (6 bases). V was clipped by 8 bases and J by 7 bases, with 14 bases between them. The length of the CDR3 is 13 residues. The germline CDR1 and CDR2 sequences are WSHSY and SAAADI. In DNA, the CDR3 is TGCGCCAGCCCCAGGGGTGGCAACGGGGAGCTGTTTTTT. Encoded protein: CASPRGGNGELFF.

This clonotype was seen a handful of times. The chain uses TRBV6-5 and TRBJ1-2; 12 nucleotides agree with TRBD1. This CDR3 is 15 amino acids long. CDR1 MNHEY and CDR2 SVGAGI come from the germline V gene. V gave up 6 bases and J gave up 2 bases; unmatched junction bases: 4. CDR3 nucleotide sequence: TGTGCCAGCAGGGGGGGGACAGGGGGCAACTATGGCTACACCTTC. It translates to CASRGGTGGNYGYTF.